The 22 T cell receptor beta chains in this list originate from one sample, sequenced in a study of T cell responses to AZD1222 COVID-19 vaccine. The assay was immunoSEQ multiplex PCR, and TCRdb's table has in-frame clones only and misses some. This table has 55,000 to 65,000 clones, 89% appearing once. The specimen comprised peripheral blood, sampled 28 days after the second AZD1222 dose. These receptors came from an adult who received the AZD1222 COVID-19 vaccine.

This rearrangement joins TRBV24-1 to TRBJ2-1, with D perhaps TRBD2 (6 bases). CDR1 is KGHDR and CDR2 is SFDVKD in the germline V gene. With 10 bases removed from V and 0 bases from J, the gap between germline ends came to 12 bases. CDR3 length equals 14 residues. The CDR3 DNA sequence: TGTGCCACGCAGAAAGCGGGCTCCTACAATGAGCAGTTCTTC. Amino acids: CATQKAGSYNEQFF.

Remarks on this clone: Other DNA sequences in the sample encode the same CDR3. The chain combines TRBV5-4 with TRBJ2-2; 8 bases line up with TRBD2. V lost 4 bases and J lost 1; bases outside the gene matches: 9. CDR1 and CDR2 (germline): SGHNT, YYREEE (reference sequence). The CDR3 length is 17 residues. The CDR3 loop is CASSPRRAGGNTGELFF. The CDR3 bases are TGTGCCAGCAGCCCGCGGCGGGCGGGGGGGAACACCGGGGAGCTGTTTTTT.

CDR3 coding DNA: TGTGCCACCAGTGACACAGTAGGGCATGAGCAGTTCTTC. Translation gives CATSDTVGHEQFF. The rearrangement joins TRBV24-1 to TRBJ2-1; D is unclear. There are 13 residues in the CDR3. V lost 4 bases and J lost 8, with 11 bases in between. Germline V lookup: CDR1 KGHDR, CDR2 SFDVKD.

The CDR3 is CASSGGSRNTEAFF. DNA of the CDR3: TGTGCCAGTAGTGGGGGTTCCCGTAACACTGAAGCTTTCTTT. The V and J genes are TRBV19 and TRBJ1-1, with D possibly being TRBD1 (5 bases). V lost 5 bases and J lost 2, with 12 bases in between. CDR3 length equals 14 residues. Germline lookup yields CDR1 LNHDA and CDR2 SQIVND (reference sequence).

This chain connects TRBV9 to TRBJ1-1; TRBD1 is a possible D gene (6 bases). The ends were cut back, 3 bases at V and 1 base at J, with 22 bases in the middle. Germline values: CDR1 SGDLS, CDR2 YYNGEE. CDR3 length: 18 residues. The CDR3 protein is CASSAGSGQGQRNTEAFF. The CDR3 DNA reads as TGTGCCAGCAGCGCGGGGAGCGGGCAGGGGCAAAGGAACACTGAAGCTTTCTTT.

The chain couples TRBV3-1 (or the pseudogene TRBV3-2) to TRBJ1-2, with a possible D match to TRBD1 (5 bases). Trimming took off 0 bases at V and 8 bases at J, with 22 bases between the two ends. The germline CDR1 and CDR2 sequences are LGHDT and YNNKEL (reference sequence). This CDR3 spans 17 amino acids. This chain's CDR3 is CASSQDRRVVPSFGYTF. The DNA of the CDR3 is TGTGCCAGCAGCCAAGATCGCAGGGTCGTCCCCTCTTTCGGCTACACCTTC.

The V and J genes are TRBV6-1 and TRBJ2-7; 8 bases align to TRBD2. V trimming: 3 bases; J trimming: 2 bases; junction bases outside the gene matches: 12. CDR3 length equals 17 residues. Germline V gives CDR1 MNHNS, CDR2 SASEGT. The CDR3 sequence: CASSDYQAGGGPYEQYF. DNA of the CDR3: TGTGCCAGCAGTGATTATCAGGCGGGAGGAGGGCCCTACGAGCAGTACTTC.

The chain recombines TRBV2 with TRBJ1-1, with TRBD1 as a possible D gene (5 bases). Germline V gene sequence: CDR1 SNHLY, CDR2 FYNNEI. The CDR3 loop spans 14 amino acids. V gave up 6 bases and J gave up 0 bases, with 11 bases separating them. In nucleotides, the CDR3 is TGTGCCAGCAGGACCGACAGCTTGAACACTGAAGCTTTCTTT. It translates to CASRTDSLNTEAFF.

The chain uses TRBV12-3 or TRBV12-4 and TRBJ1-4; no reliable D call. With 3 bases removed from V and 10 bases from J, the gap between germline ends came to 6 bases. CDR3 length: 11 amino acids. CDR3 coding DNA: TGTGCCAGCAGTTTGACGCGAAAACTGTTTTTT. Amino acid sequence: CASSLTRKLFF.

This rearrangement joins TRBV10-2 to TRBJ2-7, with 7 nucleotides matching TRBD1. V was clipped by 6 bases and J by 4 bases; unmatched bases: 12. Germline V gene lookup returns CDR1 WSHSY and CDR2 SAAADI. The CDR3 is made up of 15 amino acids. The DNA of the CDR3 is TGCGCCAGCAGAGATCGGACAGGCTCGTCGTACGAGCAGTACTTC. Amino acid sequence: CASRDRTGSSYEQYF.

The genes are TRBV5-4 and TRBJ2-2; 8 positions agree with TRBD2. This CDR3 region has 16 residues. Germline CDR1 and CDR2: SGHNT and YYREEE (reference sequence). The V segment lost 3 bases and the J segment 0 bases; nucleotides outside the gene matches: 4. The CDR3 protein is CASSSELAANTGELFF. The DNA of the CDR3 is TGTGCCAGCAGCTCGGAACTAGCGGCGAACACCGGGGAGCTGTTTTTT.

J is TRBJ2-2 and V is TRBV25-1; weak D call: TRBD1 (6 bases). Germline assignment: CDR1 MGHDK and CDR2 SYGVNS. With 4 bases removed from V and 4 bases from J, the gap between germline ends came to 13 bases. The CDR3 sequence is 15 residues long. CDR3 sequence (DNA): TGTGCCAGCAGTGTTCAGGGGTTTGCCACCGGGGAGCTGTTTTTT. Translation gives CASSVQGFATGELFF.

In DNA, the CDR3 is TGTGCCAGCAGCCCGGACGGACAGGGCTGGGGGAATGAGCAGTTCTTC. Translation gives CASSPDGQGWGNEQFF. The chain is built from TRBV7-8 and TRBJ2-1, with TRBD1 matching 8 bases. After removal of 5 bases from V and 7 bases from J, the junction contained 13 bases not matched to a gene. Germline lookup yields CDR1 SGHVS and CDR2 FQNEAQ. The CDR3 totals 16 residues.

CDR3 protein: CASRSTGFSNQPQHF. The CDR3, as DNA: TGTGCCAGCAGGTCGACAGGGTTTAGCAATCAGCCCCAGCATTTT. This chain joins TRBV6-6 and TRBJ1-5, with TRBD1 matching 7 bases. CDR1 and CDR2 from the germline V gene are MNHNY and SVGAGI (reference sequence). This CDR3 has 15 amino acids. With 6 bases clipped from V and 0 bases from J, the junction kept 5 bases outside the gene matches.

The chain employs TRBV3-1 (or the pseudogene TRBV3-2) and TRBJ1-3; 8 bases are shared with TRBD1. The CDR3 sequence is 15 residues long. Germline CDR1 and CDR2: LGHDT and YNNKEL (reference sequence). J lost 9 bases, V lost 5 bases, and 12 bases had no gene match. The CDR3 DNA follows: TGTGCCAGCAGCTTAACCGGGACAGGAGGGACCACCATATATTTT. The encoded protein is CASSLTGTGGTTIYF.

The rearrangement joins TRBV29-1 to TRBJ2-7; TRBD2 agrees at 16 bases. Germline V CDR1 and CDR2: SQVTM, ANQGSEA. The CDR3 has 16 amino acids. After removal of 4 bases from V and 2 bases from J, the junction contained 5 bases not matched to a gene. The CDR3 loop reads CSVAGTSGRAAYEQYF. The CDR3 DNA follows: TGCAGCGTTGCCGGGACTAGCGGGAGGGCCGCCTACGAGCAGTACTTC.

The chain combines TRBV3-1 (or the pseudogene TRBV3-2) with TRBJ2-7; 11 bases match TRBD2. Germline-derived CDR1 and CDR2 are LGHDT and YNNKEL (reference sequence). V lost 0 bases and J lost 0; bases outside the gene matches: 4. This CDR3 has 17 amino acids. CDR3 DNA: TGTGCCAGCAGCCAAGAACGAGGGACTAGCGGCTCCTACGAGCAGTACTTC. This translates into CASSQERGTSGSYEQYF.

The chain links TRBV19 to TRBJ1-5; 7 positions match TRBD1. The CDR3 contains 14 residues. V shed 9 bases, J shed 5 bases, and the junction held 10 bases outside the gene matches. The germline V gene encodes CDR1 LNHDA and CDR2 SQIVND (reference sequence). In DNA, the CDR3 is TGTGCCAGCACGACAGGGTGGATGGATCAGCCCCAGCATTTT. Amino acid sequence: CASTTGWMDQPQHF.

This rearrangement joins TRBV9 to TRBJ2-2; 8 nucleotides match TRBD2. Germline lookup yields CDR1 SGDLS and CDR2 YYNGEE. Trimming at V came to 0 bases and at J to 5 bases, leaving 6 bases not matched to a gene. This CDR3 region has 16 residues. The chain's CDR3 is CASSVVSASGTGELFF. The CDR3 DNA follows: TGTGCCAGCAGCGTAGTTTCGGCTAGCGGGACCGGGGAGCTGTTTTTT.

Here the CDR3 reads CASSSYSGVNTEAFF. For the CDR3, the DNA is TGCGCCAGCAGCTCATATTCAGGGGTGAACACTGAAGCTTTCTTT. V usage is TRBV5-1 and J usage is TRBJ1-1, with TRBD1 as a possible D gene (6 bases). V gave up 3 bases and J gave up 0 bases, with 12 bases separating them. The CDR3 totals 15 residues. Germline CDR1 is SGHRS and CDR2 is YFSETQ.

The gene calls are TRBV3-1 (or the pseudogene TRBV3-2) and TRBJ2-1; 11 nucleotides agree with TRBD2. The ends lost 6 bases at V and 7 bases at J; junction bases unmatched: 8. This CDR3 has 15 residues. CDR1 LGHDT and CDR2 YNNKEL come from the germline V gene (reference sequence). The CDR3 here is CASSPTSGMGNEQFF. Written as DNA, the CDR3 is TGTGCCAGCAGTCCGACTAGCGGGATGGGGAATGAGCAGTTCTTC.

CDR3 sequence: CASSLVGDTQYF. In DNA form, the CDR3 reads TGTGCCAGCAGCTTGGTGGGGGATACGCAGTATTTT. V usage is TRBV5-6 and J usage is TRBJ2-3; D is ambiguous. V was trimmed by 0 bases and J by 6 bases, leaving 5 bases between them. The CDR3 has 12 residues. CDR1 is SGHDT, CDR2 YYEEEE, per germline. The entire variable domain, with the rest obtained from reference TRBV5-6 and TRBJ2-3, is as follows: DAGVTQSPTHLIKTRGQQVTLRCSPKSGHDTVSWYQQALGQGPQFIFQYYEEEERQRGNFPDRFSGHQFPNYSSELNVNALLLGDSALYLCASSLVGDTQYFGPGTRLTVL.